This entry lists 2 T cell receptor gamma chains sequenced from one sample in a study of gamma-delta chains in newborns, infants, children. TCRdb fed the reads to CATT. The table lists 3,000 to 4,500 gamma-chain clones, about 55% of them singletons. Sequencing was done on a sample of blood. The receptor source for this set is a child who was a newborn, infant or young child, either healthy, febrile or measles-vaccinated (not recorded which).

The chain joins TRGV9 to TRGJP. As TCRdb names no J gene, one was assigned here on the basis of a DNA match to germline. The CDR3 loop spans 18 amino acids. V lost 1 base and J lost 4; bases outside the gene matches: 7. Germline CDR1 and CDR2: GITISATS and ISYDGTV (reference sequence). In DNA form, the CDR3 reads TGTGCCTTGTGGGAGGTTGTACATCAAGAGTTGGGCAAAAAAATCAAGGTATTT. Its translation: CALWEVVHQELGKKIKVF.

Remarks on this clone: One junction end disagrees with the germline gene, perhaps due to a read error. The chain carries TRGV9 and TRGJP. In the absence of a J gene in TCRdb, the DNA was matched to germline to assign it here. This CDR3 has 16 residues. Per germline, CDR1 GITISATS and CDR2 ISYDGTV (reference sequence). DNA for the CDR3: TGTGCCTTGTGGGAGCCTCCCCGTTTGGACAAAAAAATCAAGGTATTT. Its protein is CALWEPPRLDKKIKVF.